This entry concerns a single T cell receptor (beta chain). Random hexamers were used to reverse transcribe 0.5 to 1 ug of RNA. Amplification of TCR beta CDR3 across 54 Vbeta and 13 Jbeta was performed with immunoSEQ multiplex PCR. One entry per CDR3 protein results from TCRdb running MiXCR on the immunoSEQ multiplex PCR reads. The sample includes about 250,000 distinct CDR3 sequences, 90% to 95% of them seen just once. The source of the sample is a study of CD8 T cells in Susac syndrome. The CDR3 is made up of 16 amino acids. From germline, CDR1 is DFQATT and CDR2 SNEGSKA (reference sequence). The V and J ends lost 2 bases and 7 bases, in that order; junction bases with no gene match: 11. Sequencing targeted TCR beta in blood CD8+ and CD4+ T cells. Those who served as multiple sclerosis controls were treatment-naive patients with stable or active relapsing-remitting disease. The authors negatively isolated CD8+ and CD4+ T cells and FACS-enriched TEMRA cells.

The V gene is TRBV20-1, the J gene TRBJ2-1; TRBD2 matches 10 bases. Sequencing was performed on CD4+ T cells from PBMCs. The clonotype was recovered from a human donor with multiple sclerosis. The CDR3, as DNA: TGCAGTGCTAGACCGGTGATAGCGGGGGGAGGTAATGAGCAGTTCTTC. Amino acids: CSARPVIAGGGNEQFF.